This section outlines one T cell receptor (beta chain) sequence together with its context. The data were taken from a study of tumor-infiltrating lymphocytes in localized non-small cell lung cancer. TCRdb's table, derived via immunoSEQ multiplex PCR, lists solely in-frame clones and lacks some. The data show about 15,000 clones, about 84% seen once. Sequenced sample: uninvolved lung tissue not adjacent to the tumor. The source is a human donor with non-small cell lung cancer.

CDR3 DNA: TGCGCCAGCAGCCCTTCCGGGACAGGGGGCTTCGAGACCCAGTACTTC. This encodes CASSPSGTGGFETQYF. The chain has TRBV5-1 and TRBJ2-5; the match to TRBD1 covers 12 bases. Germline values: CDR1 SGHRS, CDR2 YFSETQ. The CDR3 covers 16 residues. V dropped 4 bases and J dropped 5; count of bases not matched to a gene: 9.